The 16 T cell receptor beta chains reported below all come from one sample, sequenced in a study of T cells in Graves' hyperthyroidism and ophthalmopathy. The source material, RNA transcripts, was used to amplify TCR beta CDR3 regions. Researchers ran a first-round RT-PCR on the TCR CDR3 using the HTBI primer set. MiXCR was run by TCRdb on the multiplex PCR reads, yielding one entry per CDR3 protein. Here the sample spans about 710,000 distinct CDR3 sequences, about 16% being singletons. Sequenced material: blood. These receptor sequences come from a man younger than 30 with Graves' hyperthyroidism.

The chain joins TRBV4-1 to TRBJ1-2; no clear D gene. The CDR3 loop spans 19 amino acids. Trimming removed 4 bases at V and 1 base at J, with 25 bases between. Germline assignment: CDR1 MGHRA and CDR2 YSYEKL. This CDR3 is CASSRSQDPRAAGNYGYTF. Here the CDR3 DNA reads TGCGCCAGCAGCCGCTCGCAAGACCCGAGGGCCGCCGGTAACTATGGCTACACCTTC.

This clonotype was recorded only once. In nucleotides, the CDR3 is TGTGCCAGTACTGGGGAAGGAACCCCTGGGGCCAACGTCCTGACTTTC. As protein: CASTGEGTPGANVLTF. The chain uses TRBV19 and TRBJ2-6; the D is unclear. CDR3 length: 16 amino acids. Looked up from germline, CDR1 is LNHDA and CDR2 is SQIVND (reference sequence). The V gene lost 7 bases and the J gene lost 2 bases, with 15 bases spanning the gap.

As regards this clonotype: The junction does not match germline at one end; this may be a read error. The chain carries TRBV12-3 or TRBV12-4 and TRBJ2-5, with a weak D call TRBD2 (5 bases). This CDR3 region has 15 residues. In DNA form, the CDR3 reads TGTGCCAGCAGTCACCGGGCACGGGGAGAGGAGACCCGGTACTTC. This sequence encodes CASSHRARGEETRYF.

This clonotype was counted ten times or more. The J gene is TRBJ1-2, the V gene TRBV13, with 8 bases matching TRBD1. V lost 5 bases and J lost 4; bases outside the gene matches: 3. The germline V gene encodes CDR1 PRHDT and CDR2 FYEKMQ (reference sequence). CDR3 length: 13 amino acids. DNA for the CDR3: TGTGCCAGCAGCCGGACAGGGTCCTATGGCTACACCTTC. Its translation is CASSRTGSYGYTF.

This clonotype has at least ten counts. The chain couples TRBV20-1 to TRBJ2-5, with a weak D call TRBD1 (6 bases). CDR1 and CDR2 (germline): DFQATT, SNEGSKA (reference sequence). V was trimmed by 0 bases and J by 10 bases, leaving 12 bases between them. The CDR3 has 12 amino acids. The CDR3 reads CSAREGSRGQYF. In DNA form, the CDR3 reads TGCAGTGCTAGAGAGGGGTCCAGGGGCCAGTACTTC.

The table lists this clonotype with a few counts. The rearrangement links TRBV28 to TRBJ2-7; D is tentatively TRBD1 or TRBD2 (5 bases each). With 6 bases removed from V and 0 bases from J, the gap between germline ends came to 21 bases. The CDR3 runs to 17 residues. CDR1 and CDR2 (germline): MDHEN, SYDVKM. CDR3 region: CASSREVGAAHSYEQYF. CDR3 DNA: TGTGCCAGCAGCCGCGAGGTCGGGGCGGCCCACTCCTACGAGCAGTACTTC.

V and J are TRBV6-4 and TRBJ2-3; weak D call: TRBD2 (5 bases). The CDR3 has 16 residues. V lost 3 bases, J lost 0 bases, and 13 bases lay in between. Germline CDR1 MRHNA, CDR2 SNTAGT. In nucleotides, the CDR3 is TGTGCCAGCAGTGAGGCGGGCGGAACGAGCACAGATACGCAGTATTTT. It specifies CASSEAGGTSTDTQYF.

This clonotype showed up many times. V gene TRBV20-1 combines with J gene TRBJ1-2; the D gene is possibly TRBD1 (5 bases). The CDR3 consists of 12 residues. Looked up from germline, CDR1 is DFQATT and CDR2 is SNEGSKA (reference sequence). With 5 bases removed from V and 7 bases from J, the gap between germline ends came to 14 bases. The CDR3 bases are TGCAGTGCTCCAAACGGGCAGGGTGGCTACACCTTC. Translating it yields CSAPNGQGGYTF.

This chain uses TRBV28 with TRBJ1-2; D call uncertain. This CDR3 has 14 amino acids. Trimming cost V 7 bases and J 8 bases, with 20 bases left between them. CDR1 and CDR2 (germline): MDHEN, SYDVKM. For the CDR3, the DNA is TGTGCCAGCACCCAATCGGGTGCCGTAGAGGGCTACACCTTC. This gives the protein CASTQSGAVEGYTF.

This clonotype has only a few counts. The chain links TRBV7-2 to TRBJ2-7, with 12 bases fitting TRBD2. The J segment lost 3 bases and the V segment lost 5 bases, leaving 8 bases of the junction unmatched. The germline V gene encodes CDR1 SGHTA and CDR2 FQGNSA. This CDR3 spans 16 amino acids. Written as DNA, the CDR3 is TGTGCCAGCAGCGAAGGACTAGCGGGAAACAACTACGAGCAGTACTTC. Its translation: CASSEGLAGNNYEQYF.

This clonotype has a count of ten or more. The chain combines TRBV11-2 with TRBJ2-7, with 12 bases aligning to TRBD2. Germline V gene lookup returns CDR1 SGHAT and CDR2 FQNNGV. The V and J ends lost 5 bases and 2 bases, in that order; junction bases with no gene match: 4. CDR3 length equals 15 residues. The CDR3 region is CASSLGTSGPYEQYF. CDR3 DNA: TGTGCCAGCAGCCTCGGGACTAGCGGGCCCTACGAGCAGTACTTC.

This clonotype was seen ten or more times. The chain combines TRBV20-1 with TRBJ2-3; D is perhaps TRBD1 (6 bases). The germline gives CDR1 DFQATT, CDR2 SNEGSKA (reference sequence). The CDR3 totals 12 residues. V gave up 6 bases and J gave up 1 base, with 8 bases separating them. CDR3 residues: CSAAGGTDTQYF. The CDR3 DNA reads TGCAGTGCGGCAGGGGGCACAGATACGCAGTATTTT.

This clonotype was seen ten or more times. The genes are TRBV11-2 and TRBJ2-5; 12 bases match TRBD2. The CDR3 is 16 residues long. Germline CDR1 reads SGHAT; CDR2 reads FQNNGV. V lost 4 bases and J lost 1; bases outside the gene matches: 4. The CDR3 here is CASSSGLAGVQETQYF. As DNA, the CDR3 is TGTGCCAGCAGCTCGGGACTAGCGGGCGTCCAAGAGACCCAGTACTTC.

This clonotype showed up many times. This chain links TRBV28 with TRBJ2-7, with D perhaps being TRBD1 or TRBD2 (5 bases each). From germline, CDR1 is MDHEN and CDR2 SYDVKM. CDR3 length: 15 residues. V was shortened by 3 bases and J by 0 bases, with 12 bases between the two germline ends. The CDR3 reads CASSFPRGYSYEQYF. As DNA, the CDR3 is TGTGCCAGCAGTTTCCCCCGGGGCTACTCCTACGAGCAGTACTTC.

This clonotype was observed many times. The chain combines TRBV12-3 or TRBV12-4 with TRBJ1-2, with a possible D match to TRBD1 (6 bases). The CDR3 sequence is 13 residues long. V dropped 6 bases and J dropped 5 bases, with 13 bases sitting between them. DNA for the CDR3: TGTGCCAGCAGCCAGGACAGTTATTATGGCTACACCTTC. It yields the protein CASSQDSYYGYTF.

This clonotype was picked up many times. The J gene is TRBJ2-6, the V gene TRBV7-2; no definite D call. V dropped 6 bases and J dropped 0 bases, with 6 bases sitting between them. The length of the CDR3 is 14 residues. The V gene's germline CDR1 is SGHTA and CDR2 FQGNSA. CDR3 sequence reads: CASSRVSGANVLTF. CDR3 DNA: TGTGCCAGCAGTCGAGTCTCTGGGGCCAACGTCCTGACTTTC.